Listed below are T cell receptor beta chains from one sample, sequenced in a study of STAT5B mutations in CD4+ large granular lymphocyte leukemia. Sequencing used immunoSEQ multiplex PCR; TCRdb keeps in-frame clones, though not all of them. Counted here are 30,000 to 40,000 clones, over 65% occurring once; the ten biggest clones make up around 2.9%. The sample consisted of CD4+ T cells from blood buffy coats. These receptors were collected from a human donor in good health. CDR3s include the opening cysteine and the closing phenylalanine or tryptophan. Fields, in order: V gene, CDR3 protein.

v_call: TRBV4-1
cdr3_aa: CASSQVGTARETQYF

v_call: TRBV2
cdr3_aa: CARNRDRGLFEQFF

v_call: TRBV5-8
cdr3_aa: CASSLRNRGHYNSPLHF

v_call: TRBV5-4
cdr3_aa: CASSLGGRSYNSPLHF

v_call: TRBV5-6
cdr3_aa: CASSHGQVYNEKLFF

v_call: TRBV19
cdr3_aa: CASSIRGLNSPLHF

v_call: TRBV7-9
cdr3_aa: CASSPGTSGGARDTQYF

v_call: TRBV10-3
cdr3_aa: CAIRDGTVTGNTIYF

v_call: TRBV4-3
cdr3_aa: CASSQDIGRWQFF

v_call: TRBV5-1
cdr3_aa: CASSFRTGSLSEQYF

v_call: TRBV30
cdr3_aa: CAGGGGGGGKETQYF

v_call: TRBV6-4
cdr3_aa: CASSPRPGQTEAFF

v_call: TRBV27
cdr3_aa: CASSPFGQGNQPQHF

v_call: TRBV4-3
cdr3_aa: CASSRTGQGGTEAFF

v_call: TRBV10-2
cdr3_aa: CASSPEGGGNQPQHF

v_call: TRBV5-1
cdr3_aa: CASSFGADLSGNTIYF

v_call: TRBV6-5
cdr3_aa: CASSQAGGEQFF

v_call: TRBV30
cdr3_aa: CAYAKGGGSTDTQYF

v_call: TRBV19
cdr3_aa: CASSIVSGGAYNEQFF

v_call: TRBV30
cdr3_aa: CAWSVEKYSYEQYF

v_call: TRBV7-8
cdr3_aa: CASSSTPSGLAGSTGELFF

v_call: TRBV6-6
cdr3_aa: CASRRQDSGNTIYF

v_call: TRBV10-3
cdr3_aa: CAISTGNQPQHF

v_call: TRBV4-3
cdr3_aa: CASSQERARLTFF

v_call: TRBV27
cdr3_aa: CASSETSWTDTQYF

v_call: TRBV7-9
cdr3_aa: CASSLKGADTQYF

v_call: TRBV28
cdr3_aa: CASSLGGARGNTQYF

v_call: TRBV19
cdr3_aa: CASSGGRGASGDLSGANVLTF

v_call: TRBV15
cdr3_aa: CATSSPSGAIYEQYF

v_call: TRBV23-1
cdr3_aa: CASSQTPRGRGDRGGTGELFF

v_call: TRBV5-8
cdr3_aa: CATTGVNYGYTF